Listed here is a single T cell receptor (beta chain). TCRdb's table, derived via immunoSEQ multiplex PCR, lists solely in-frame clones and lacks some. Among approximately 1.4 million clones listed, 95% to 99% were seen once. Trimming shortened V by 3 bases and J by 2 bases, and 14 bases separated the two germline ends. The germline V gene has CDR1 SGHTA and CDR2 FQGNSA. This CDR3 is built from 15 residues. The source of the sample is a study of shared clonotypes between healthy human individuals. This rearrangement joins TRBV7-2 to TRBJ2-7; D not certain. This receptor was identified in a man aged 30-40 years in good health. The sample was naive CD4+ T cells sorted from blood. Subset here: CD45RA+ positively selected. CDR3 protein: CASSLGGSQPYEQYF. The CDR3 region has the DNA TGTGCCAGCAGCTTGGGCGGATCGCAGCCCTACGAGCAGTACTTC. Looking up the rest from reference TRBV7-2 and TRBJ2-7 gives the full variable domain: GAGVSQSPSNKVTEKGKDVELRCDPISGHTALYWYRQSLGQGLEFLIYFQGNSAPDKSGLPSDRFSAERTGGSVSTLTIQRTQQEDSAVYLCASSLGGSQPYEQYFGPGTRLTVT.